The 30 T cell receptor beta chains reported below all come from one sample, sequenced in a study of blood T cell repertoires in COVID-19. Some clones are missing from TCRdb's copy, which holds only in-frame ones; the method was immunoSEQ multiplex PCR. Here the sample spans under 300,000 clones, 70% to 90% being singletons. Sequenced sample: PBMCs or T cells enriched from blood (not recorded which). Source of these receptors: a woman in her forties or fifties who had recovered from COVID-19.

The J gene is TRBJ1-2, the V gene TRBV29-1; no definite D call. There are 15 residues in the CDR3. Germline-derived CDR1 and CDR2 are SQVTM and ANQGSEA. Trimming shortened V by 0 bases and J by 4 bases, and 15 bases separated the two germline ends. CDR3 nucleotides: TGCAGCGTTGAAGATACTGAAGGCAGCGCCTATGGCTACACCTTC. This gives the protein CSVEDTEGSAYGYTF.

V is TRBV19 and J is TRBJ2-1; possible D gene TRBD2, 6 bases. V lost 1 base and J 3 bases, leaving 10 bases between the germline ends. The CDR3 contains 15 residues. Germline CDR1 is LNHDA and CDR2 is SQIVND (reference sequence). The CDR3: CASSIVSGFYNEQFF. CDR3 DNA sequence: TGTGCCAGTAGTATAGTAAGCGGGTTCTACAATGAGCAGTTCTTC.

The rearrangement joins TRBV9 to TRBJ2-3, with D possibly matching TRBD2 (5 bases). The CDR3 runs to 13 residues. With 0 bases removed from V and 6 bases from J, the gap between germline ends came to 8 bases. Germline V gene data show CDR1 as SGDLS and CDR2 as YYNGEE. The CDR3 DNA reads TGTGCCAGCAGCGTAGACCGAGGGGATACGCAGTATTTT. This gives the protein CASSVDRGDTQYF.

The gene calls are TRBV19 and TRBJ1-5; unclear D gene. The germline V gene encodes CDR1 LNHDA and CDR2 SQIVND (reference sequence). The V end was cut by 10 bases, the J end by 9 bases, with 16 bases between. This CDR3 region has 12 residues. The CDR3 region is CATTVSGWPQHF. In nucleotides, the CDR3 is TGTGCCACTACAGTTAGTGGGTGGCCCCAGCATTTT. The full variable domain, completed using reference TRBV19 and TRBJ1-5, is DGGITQSPKYLFRKEGQNVTLSCEQNLNHDAMYWYRQDPGQGLRLIYYSQIVNDFQKGDIAEGYSVSREKKESFPLTVTSAQKNPTAFYLCATTVSGWPQHFGDGTRLSIL.

This clone was counted a few times. The J gene is TRBJ1-1, the V gene TRBV28, with 8 bases matching TRBD1. Looked up from germline, CDR1 is MDHEN and CDR2 is SYDVKM. This CDR3 contains 15 residues. V lost 7 bases, J lost 2 bases, and 9 bases stayed unmatched. The CDR3: CASTHRGGANTEAFF. The CDR3 DNA reads TGTGCCAGCACCCACAGGGGGGGGGCTAACACTGAAGCTTTCTTT.

This chain links TRBV5-6 with TRBJ2-1; TRBD1 aligns across 7 bases. The V gene's germline CDR1 is SGHDT and CDR2 YYEEEE. This CDR3 has 16 residues. Losses at the gene ends were 4 bases for V and 2 bases for J; bases not matched to a gene: 9. The CDR3 region has the DNA TGTGCCAGCAGCCCGCCGACAGGGCATACCTACAATGAGCAGTTCTTC. Encoded protein: CASSPPTGHTYNEQFF.

This chain links TRBV19 with TRBJ1-1, with D perhaps TRBD1 (5 bases). Trimming removed 1 base from V and 2 bases from J, with 17 bases in between. Per the germline V gene, CDR1 is LNHDA and CDR2 is SQIVND (reference sequence). The CDR3 is 17 amino acids. The CDR3 region is CASSIAPWSGINTEAFF. CDR3 bases: TGTGCCAGTAGTATAGCCCCCTGGTCAGGGATAAACACTGAAGCTTTCTTT.

The chain combines TRBV9 with TRBJ1-1, with D maybe TRBD1 (6 bases). Germline V gene sequence: CDR1 SGDLS, CDR2 YYNGEE. This CDR3 has 15 residues. The V gene lost 4 bases and the J gene lost 4 bases, with 17 bases spanning the gap. CDR3: CASSPTTGLGTEAFF. The CDR3, as DNA: TGTGCCAGCAGCCCAACTACAGGGCTTGGCACTGAAGCTTTCTTT.

This chain uses TRBV18 with TRBJ1-1; 11 bases match TRBD1. The length of the CDR3 is 14 residues. V gave up 6 bases and J gave up 5 bases; unmatched junction bases: 5. Germline lookup yields CDR1 KGHSH and CDR2 LQKENI. The CDR3 loop is CASSLGQGETEAFF. The CDR3 DNA follows: TGTGCCAGCTCCCTGGGACAGGGGGAGACTGAAGCTTTCTTT.

The chain links TRBV28 to TRBJ1-5; D ambiguous. This CDR3 has 15 residues. CDR1 MDHEN and CDR2 SYDVKM come from the germline V gene. Trimming cost V 5 bases and J 4 bases, with 15 bases left between them. CDR3 sequence reads: CASSPRGGGNQPQHF. CDR3 nucleotides: TGTGCCAGCAGTCCCCGTGGAGGAGGGAATCAGCCCCAGCATTTT.

The chain couples TRBV7-9 to TRBJ2-2; unclear D gene. Germline V CDR1 and CDR2: SEHNR, FQNEAQ (reference sequence). Trimming took off 5 bases at V and 7 bases at J, with 11 bases between the two ends. The CDR3 has 13 residues. The chain's CDR3 is CASSAQSGGELFF. The CDR3 bases are TGTGCCAGCAGCGCGCAAAGTGGCGGGGAGCTGTTTTTT.

V gene TRBV2 combines with J gene TRBJ2-1; TRBD2 agrees at 13 bases. The CDR3 covers 16 residues. V gave up 5 bases and J gave up 1 base; unmatched junction bases: 2. Germline lookup yields CDR1 SNHLY and CDR2 FYNNEI. Here the CDR3 reads CASSRTSGSSYNEQFF. CDR3 nucleotide sequence: TGTGCCAGCAGTAGGACTAGCGGGAGTTCCTACAATGAGCAGTTCTTC.

This clone appeared a single time. This chain uses TRBV27 with TRBJ1-5, with 7 bases fitting TRBD1. Losses at the gene ends were 5 bases for V and 0 bases for J; bases not matched to a gene: 10. The CDR3 loop spans 17 amino acids. Looked up from germline, CDR1 is MNHEY and CDR2 is SMNVEV (reference sequence). CDR3 coding DNA: TGTGCCAGCAGTCAAAAAGGGACAGCTTATAGCAATCAGCCCCAGCATTTT. Amino acids: CASSQKGTAYSNQPQHF.

The chain carries TRBV25-1 and TRBJ2-7, with D possibly TRBD1 on 5 matching bases. This CDR3 has 15 amino acids. V dropped 1 base and J dropped 1 base, with 11 bases sitting between them. Per the germline V gene, CDR1 is MGHDK and CDR2 is SYGVNS. Written as DNA, the CDR3 is TGTGCCAGCAGTGAATGGGGCTTACCGTCCTACGAGCAGTACTTC. This translates into CASSEWGLPSYEQYF.

CDR3 in amino acids: CASSLRGPYEQYF. CDR3 in DNA: TGTGCCAGCAGCTTGAGGGGTCCGTACGAGCAGTACTTC. The chain couples TRBV5-4 to TRBJ2-7, with D maybe TRBD1 (5 bases). CDR1 and CDR2 (germline): SGHNT, YYREEE (reference sequence). CDR3 size: 13 residues. V dropped 1 base and J dropped 4 bases, with 9 bases sitting between them.

The J gene is TRBJ1-5, the V gene TRBV6-2 or TRBV6-3; D might be TRBD1 (5 bases). V was trimmed by 0 bases and J by 2 bases, leaving 5 bases between them. The CDR3 has 14 residues. Germline CDR1 reads MNHEY; CDR2 reads SVGEGT. The CDR3 reads CASSYSGGNQPQHF. The CDR3 region has the DNA TGTGCCAGCAGTTACTCAGGGGGCAATCAGCCCCAGCATTTT.

This clone was recorded a few times. V gene TRBV7-2 combines with J gene TRBJ1-1; 10 nucleotides match TRBD1. Unmatched junction bases numbered 5, after V lost 1 base and J lost 6 bases. CDR1 and CDR2 (germline): SGHTA, FQGNSA. This CDR3 is built from 15 residues. The CDR3 loop is CASSLVGTGVSEAFF. CDR3 in DNA: TGTGCCAGCAGCTTAGTGGGGACAGGGGTCTCTGAAGCTTTCTTT. Full variable domain (missing parts from reference TRBV7-2 and TRBJ1-1): GAGVSQSPSNKVTEKGKDVELRCDPISGHTALYWYRQSLGQGLEFLIYFQGNSAPDKSGLPSDRFSAERTGGSVSTLTIQRTQQEDSAVYLCASSLVGTGVSEAFFGQGTRLTVV.

CDR3 region: CASSFWTGGGITGELFF. The CDR3 nucleotides read TGTGCCAGTAGTTTTTGGACAGGGGGAGGGATCACCGGGGAGCTGTTTTTT. This chain connects TRBV19 to TRBJ2-2, with 10 bases identical to TRBD1. The CDR3 extends over 17 amino acids. V gave up 5 bases and J gave up 4 bases; unmatched junction bases: 10. Looked up from germline, CDR1 is LNHDA and CDR2 is SQIVND (reference sequence).

The chain recombines TRBV7-8 with TRBJ2-3; the match to TRBD2 covers 7 bases. V lost 5 bases to trimming and J lost 1 base; unmatched junction nucleotides: 12. The CDR3 spans 17 residues. CDR1 is SGHVS and CDR2 is FQNEAQ in the germline V gene. In nucleotides, the CDR3 is TGTGCCAGCAGCACGCGAAACGGCGGGAGTGGCACAGATACGCAGTATTTT. Its translation: CASSTRNGGSGTDTQYF.

The V call is TRBV19, the J call TRBJ2-1; 10 nucleotides match TRBD2. Germline-derived CDR1 and CDR2 are LNHDA and SQIVND (reference sequence). Trimming took 7 bases from V and 4 from J; bases not matched to a gene: 10. The CDR3 has 16 amino acids. CDR3: CASKGLSGRSYNEQFF. For the CDR3, the DNA is TGTGCCAGTAAGGGACTTAGCGGGAGGTCTTACAATGAGCAGTTCTTC.

The chain couples TRBV7-9 to TRBJ2-7, with 7 bases aligning to TRBD2. Germline-derived CDR1 and CDR2 are SEHNR and FQNEAQ (reference sequence). The CDR3 consists of 17 residues. The V and J ends lost 4 bases and 7 bases, in that order; junction bases with no gene match: 19. In DNA, the CDR3 is TGTGCCAGCAGCTCACAACGGCCGGGACTACAACTAGGAGAGCAGTACTTC. This gives the protein CASSSQRPGLQLGEQYF.

The rearrangement links TRBV2 to TRBJ1-5; the match to TRBD1 covers 11 bases. Germline CDR1 SNHLY, CDR2 FYNNEI. The length of the CDR3 is 17 residues. V shed 2 bases, J shed 4 bases, and the junction held 7 bases outside the gene matches. CDR3 in DNA: TGTGCCAGCAGTGAATACCGGACAGGGGGCGGGAATCAGCCCCAGCATTTT. It specifies CASSEYRTGGGNQPQHF. Together with reference TRBV2 and TRBJ1-5, the CDR3 gives the full variable domain: EPEVTQTPSHQVTQMGQEVILRCVPISNHLYFYWYRQILGQKVEFLVSFYNNEISEKSEIFDDQFSVERPDGSNFTLKIRSTKLEDSAMYFCASSEYRTGGGNQPQHFGDGTRLSIL.

This chain joins TRBV5-4 and TRBJ2-7; 11 positions agree with TRBD2. Per the germline V gene, CDR1 is SGHNT and CDR2 is YYREEE (reference sequence). After removal of 4 bases from V and 2 bases from J, the junction contained 5 bases not matched to a gene. This CDR3 spans 15 amino acids. This CDR3 is CASSRGTSGAYEQYF. CDR3 sequence (DNA): TGTGCCAGCAGCCGAGGGACTAGCGGAGCCTACGAGCAGTACTTC.

The chain has TRBV20-1 and TRBJ1-2; D unresolved. V was pared by 0 bases and J by 7 bases, with 6 bases between. There are 11 residues in the CDR3. Germline CDR1 is DFQATT and CDR2 is SNEGSKA (reference sequence). The CDR3 protein is CSARDRPGYTF. DNA for the CDR3: TGCAGTGCTAGAGACAGGCCTGGCTACACCTTC.

V gene TRBV27 combines with J gene TRBJ2-7, with D possibly TRBD1 on 5 matching bases. The V gene's germline CDR1 is MNHEY and CDR2 SMNVEV (reference sequence). V lost 2 bases to trimming and J lost 2 bases, with 25 bases between them. The CDR3 has 19 amino acids. CDR3 sequence (DNA): TGTGCCAGCAGTTTACGGCGCAGGGCCTCGAATCCGACACCCTACGAGCAGTACTTC. Amino acids: CASSLRRRASNPTPYEQYF.

The chain is built from TRBV28 and TRBJ2-1; possibly TRBD2 for D (6 bases). Trimming shortened V by 3 bases and J by 7 bases, and 10 bases separated the two germline ends. Germline V CDR1 and CDR2: MDHEN, SYDVKM. The length of the CDR3 is 13 residues. CDR3: CASSFSGRNEQFF. CDR3 bases: TGTGCCAGCAGTTTTTCCGGGAGAAATGAGCAGTTCTTC.

The chain employs TRBV15 and TRBJ1-1; 8 bases are shared with TRBD1. CDR1 is LNHNV, CDR2 YYDKDF, per germline (reference sequence). CDR3 size: 15 residues. V gave up 4 bases and J gave up 4 bases; unmatched junction bases: 8. CDR3 residues: CATSNGQGSGTEAFF. DNA for the CDR3: TGTGCCACCAGCAACGGACAGGGATCGGGCACTGAAGCTTTCTTT.

V usage is TRBV5-4 and J usage is TRBJ1-2, with 7 positions matching TRBD1. With 0 bases clipped from V and 4 bases from J, the junction kept 3 bases outside the gene matches. The CDR3 sequence is 14 residues long. Per germline, CDR1 SGHNT and CDR2 YYREEE (reference sequence). DNA for the CDR3: TGTGCCAGCAGCTTGGCGGGACAGCCCTATGGCTACACCTTC. Protein product: CASSLAGQPYGYTF.

The CDR3 sequence: CASSFQADLTYSNQPQHF. The CDR3 nucleotides are TGTGCCAGCAGTTTTCAAGCGGACCTGACTTATAGCAATCAGCCCCAGCATTTT. The chain recombines TRBV27 with TRBJ1-5; D not resolved. The CDR3 covers 18 residues. V was clipped by 3 bases and J by 0 bases, with 18 bases between them. Germline V gene data show CDR1 as MNHEY and CDR2 as SMNVEV (reference sequence).

The J gene is TRBJ1-5, the V gene TRBV19; D unclear. V was pared by 6 bases and J by 0 bases, with 3 bases between. The CDR3 covers 12 residues. Germline assignment: CDR1 LNHDA and CDR2 SQIVND (reference sequence). Here the CDR3 reads CASSRSNQPQHF. The CDR3 coding sequence is TGTGCCAGTAGCCGTAGCAATCAGCCCCAGCATTTT.